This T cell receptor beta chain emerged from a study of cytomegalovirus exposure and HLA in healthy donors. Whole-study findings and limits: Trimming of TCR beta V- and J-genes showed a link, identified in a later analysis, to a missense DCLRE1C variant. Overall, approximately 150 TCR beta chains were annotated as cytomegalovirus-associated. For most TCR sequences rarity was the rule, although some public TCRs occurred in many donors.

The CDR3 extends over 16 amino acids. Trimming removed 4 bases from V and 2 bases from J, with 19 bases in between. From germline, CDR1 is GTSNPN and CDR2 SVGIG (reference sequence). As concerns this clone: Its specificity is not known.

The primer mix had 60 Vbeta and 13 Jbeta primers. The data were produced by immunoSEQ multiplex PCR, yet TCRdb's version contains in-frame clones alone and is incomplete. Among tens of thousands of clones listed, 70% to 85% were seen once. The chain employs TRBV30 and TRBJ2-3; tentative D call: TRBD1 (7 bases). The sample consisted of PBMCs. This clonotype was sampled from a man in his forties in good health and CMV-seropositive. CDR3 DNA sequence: TGTGCCTGGAAGTTTCCAGGGGGGAGTTCCACAGATACGCAGTATTTT. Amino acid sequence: CAWKFPGGSSTDTQYF.